This record covers a single T cell receptor (beta chain). Its specificity is not known. Use of 60 Vbeta and 13 Jbeta primers characterized the PCR. Libraries were prepared by immunoSEQ multiplex PCR; TCRdb keeps only in-frame clonotypes and omits some of them. The profile shows approximately 98,000 clones, around 67% of them singletons. CDR3 length: 12 amino acids. With 10 bases clipped from V and 3 bases from J, the junction kept 4 bases outside the gene matches. The germline gives CDR1 ENHRY, CDR2 SYGVKD. This specimen belongs to a study of cytomegalovirus exposure and HLA in healthy donors. General study points: A later analysis showed that HLA-associated TCR beta chains had undergone more clonal expansion than equally common others.

Sequencing input: PBMCs. The chain joins TRBV10-3 to TRBJ2-5, with 8 bases aligning to TRBD2. The TCR sequence derives from a male donor in good health and CMV-seronegative. CDR3 sequence (DNA): TGTGCCAGTGGACTAGCCGAAGAGACCCAGTACTTC. Its translation is CASGLAEETQYF.